The 15 T cell receptor beta chains below come from one sample, sequenced in a study of T cell responses to AZD1222 COVID-19 vaccine (dated by TCRdb to the early 2020s). Library method: the immunoSEQ multiplex PCR assay. What TCRdb holds here is the immuneACCESS table cut down to in-frame rearrangements. Part of the clones is not present; checked against another copy, under half of the missing clones reflect an unresolved V gene, and the others are unexplained. The sample has 120,000 or so clones on record, 80% to 95% of them singletons. 1.1% of the sample goes to the ten largest clones. The time point label corresponds to: baseline before first vaccination. Material: peripheral blood, obtained on day 0 of AZD1222 vaccination. The source of these receptors is an adult in good health.

The chain couples TRBV3-1 (or the pseudogene TRBV3-2) to TRBJ1-1; possibly TRBD1 for D (6 bases). The CDR3 contains 12 residues. The V gene's germline CDR1 is LGHDT and CDR2 YNNKEL (reference sequence). V lost 5 bases and J 7 bases, leaving 11 bases between the germline ends. The CDR3: CASSLGGFEAFF. Written as DNA, the CDR3 is TGTGCCAGCAGCTTGGGGGGCTTTGAAGCTTTCTTT.

The rearrangement links TRBV18 to TRBJ1-3; tentatively, D is TRBD1 (5 bases). Germline V gene sequence: CDR1 KGHSH, CDR2 LQKENI. The CDR3 runs to 16 residues. Trimming removed 5 bases from V and 0 bases from J, with 14 bases in between. CDR3 nucleotide sequence: TGTGCCAGCTCATCAAAACAGGAAAGCTCTGGAAACACCATATATTTT. Protein: CASSSKQESSGNTIYF.

The chain links TRBV12-3 or TRBV12-4 to TRBJ2-5, with D hard to call. V was pared by 2 bases and J by 3 bases, with 7 bases between. This CDR3 contains 13 residues. CDR3 DNA: TGTGCCAGCAGTTTACGATCAAAAGAGACCCAGTACTTC. It is translated as CASSLRSKETQYF.

The J gene is TRBJ2-1, the V gene TRBV5-1; D is unclear. CDR1 is SGHRS and CDR2 is YFSETQ in the germline V gene. The CDR3 is 14 residues long. The V end was cut by 2 bases, the J end by 7 bases, with 13 bases between. The CDR3 sequence is CASSLSPGQNEQFF. The CDR3 DNA sequence: TGCGCCAGCAGCTTATCTCCCGGGCAAAATGAGCAGTTCTTC.

The chain recombines TRBV7-8 with TRBJ2-7; D may be TRBD1 (5 bases). Germline assignment: CDR1 SGHVS and CDR2 FQNEAQ. Trimming pared 5 bases from V and 12 bases from J, leaving 17 bases between. The CDR3 has 12 amino acids. The CDR3 spells CASSPLWGYPYF. In nucleotides, the CDR3 is TGTGCCAGCAGCCCCCTTTGGGGCTACCCGTACTTC.

The chain has TRBV4-1 and TRBJ2-7, with 8 bases matching TRBD2. The CDR3 consists of 16 residues. Losses at the gene ends were 3 bases for V and 0 bases for J; bases not matched to a gene: 7. The germline V gene has CDR1 MGHRA and CDR2 YSYEKL. The CDR3 DNA reads TGCGCCAGCAGCCATACTACTAGCGGACCCTCCTACGAGCAGTACTTC. Translated: CASSHTTSGPSYEQYF.

The chain joins TRBV19 to TRBJ1-4; D unresolved. Per the germline V gene, CDR1 is LNHDA and CDR2 is SQIVND (reference sequence). V was pared by 4 bases and J by 4 bases, with 16 bases between. The CDR3 length is 16 residues. The CDR3 is CASSRGGFLSNEKLFF. The CDR3, as DNA: TGTGCCAGTAGTAGGGGAGGCTTCCTCAGTAATGAAAAACTGTTTTTT.

This clone was detected once. The CDR3 loop is CASSENTFPGNTIYF. CDR3 nucleotide sequence: TGTGCCAGCAGTGAAAACACTTTTCCCGGAAACACCATATATTTT. The rearrangement joins TRBV2 to TRBJ1-3, with D unresolved. Trimming stripped 2 bases from V and 4 bases from J, with 12 bases between. Germline V lookup: CDR1 SNHLY, CDR2 FYNNEI. The CDR3 sequence is 15 residues long.

As to this clone: At one boundary the junction diverges from the germline segment, which might be a read error. The rearrangement joins TRBV5-4 to TRBJ1-6; D gene unclear. Germline lookup yields CDR1 SGHNT and CDR2 YYREEE (reference sequence). The CDR3 is made up of 12 amino acids. CDR3 amino acids: CASRLDSSPLHF. CDR3 coding DNA: TGTGCCAGCAGATTGGATAGTTCACCCCTCCACTTT.

The chain links TRBV18 to TRBJ1-2; perhaps TRBD1 as D (5 bases). The germline V gene encodes CDR1 KGHSH and CDR2 LQKENI. This CDR3 spans 14 amino acids. Trimming removed 5 bases from V and 3 bases from J, with 13 bases in between. CDR3 protein: CASSILDSDYGYTF. The DNA of the CDR3 is TGTGCCAGCTCAATACTCGACAGTGACTATGGCTACACCTTC. The variable domain in full, with the rest retrieved from reference TRBV18 and TRBJ1-2, is NAGVMQNPRHLVRRRGQEARLRCSPMKGHSHVYWYRQLPEEGLKFMVYLQKENIIDESGMPKERFSAEFPKEGPSILRIQQVVRGDSAAYFCASSILDSDYGYTFGSGTRLTVV.

This clone was counted a single time. The chain has TRBV4-2 and TRBJ1-1; a weak D match, TRBD1 (5 bases). Per germline, CDR1 LGHNA and CDR2 YNFKEQ. This CDR3 comprises 17 residues. The germline V and J ends were trimmed by 1 base and 2 bases, with 17 bases remaining between them. Written as DNA, the CDR3 is TGTGCCAGCAGCCAAGTCGTGGGGAGGGGCACTAACACTGAAGCTTTCTTT. This translates into CASSQVVGRGTNTEAFF.

The gene calls are TRBV2 and TRBJ1-5, with a tentative D call TRBD1 (6 bases). Germline V gene data show CDR1 as SNHLY and CDR2 as FYNNEI. V was clipped by 7 bases and J by 0 bases, with 13 bases between them. CDR3 length: 15 residues. In DNA, the CDR3 is TGTGCCAGCACACAACAGGGAAATAGCAATCAGCCCCAGCATTTT. Amino acids: CASTQQGNSNQPQHF.

The CDR3 loop is CASTEDPSGSRETQYF. For the CDR3, the DNA is TGTGCCAGCACCGAGGACCCTAGCGGGAGTCGGGAGACCCAGTACTTC. The genes are TRBV2 and TRBJ2-5; 10 nucleotides match TRBD2. CDR1 and CDR2 from the germline V gene are SNHLY and FYNNEI. The CDR3 consists of 16 residues. V trimming: 7 bases; J trimming: 5 bases; junction bases outside the gene matches: 13.

The chain carries TRBV6-5 and TRBJ2-3, with unresolved D. The CDR3 is 15 residues long. Germline V gene data show CDR1 as MNHEY and CDR2 as SVGAGI. V was shortened by 2 bases and J by 2 bases, with 11 bases between the two germline ends. CDR3: CASSYGAGPTDTQYF. DNA of the CDR3: TGTGCCAGCAGTTACGGCGCAGGCCCCACAGATACGCAGTATTTT.

The V gene is TRBV10-3, the J gene TRBJ1-5; D gene uncertain. The CDR3 has 15 amino acids. The V gene lost 3 bases and the J gene lost 7 bases, with 16 bases spanning the gap. Germline values: CDR1 ENHRY, CDR2 SYGVKD. The CDR3 protein is CAISESPGTGQPQHF. In DNA, the CDR3 is TGTGCCATCAGTGAATCCCCGGGAACGGGGCAGCCCCAGCATTTT.